A single sample is the source of the 14 T cell receptor beta chains below, sequenced in a study of spatial heterogeneity in lung cancer. One entry per CDR3 protein, called by TCRdb with MiXCR from the 5' RACE reads. This sample has thousands of distinct CDR3 sequences, with 7.5% to 10% found just once. Time point of the sample: sample taken at primary tumor resection. The sample was PBMCs, taken at surgery. These receptors were obtained from a male donor with early-stage non-small cell lung cancer.

This clonotype was counted at least ten times. This chain uses TRBV3-1 with TRBJ1-1; D remains unclear. The CDR3 extends over 12 amino acids. Trimming took off 2 bases at V and 6 bases at J, with 7 bases between the two ends. The germline CDR1 and CDR2 sequences are LGHDT and YNNKEL (reference sequence). CDR3 nucleotides: TGTGCCAGCAGCCAAAGGTTGGCTGAAGCTTTCTTT. This sequence encodes CASSQRLAEAFF. Full variable domain (outside the CDR3, taken from reference TRBV3-1 and TRBJ1-1): DTAVSQTPKYLVTQMGNDKSIKCEQNLGHDTMYWYKQDSKKFLKIMFSYNNKELIINETVPNRFSPKSPDKAHLNLHINSLELGDSAVYFCASSQRLAEAFFGQGTRLTVV.

The chain combines TRBV20-1 with TRBJ2-7; TRBD1 matches at 9 bases. The CDR3 is made up of 13 amino acids. Germline trimming cut 5 bases from V and 1 base from J; bases unmatched to any gene: 3. Germline CDR1 and CDR2: DFQATT and SNEGSKA (reference sequence). CDR3 nucleotide sequence: TGCAGTGCTCGGGACAGGGCTTCCTACGAGCAGTACTTC. Protein: CSARDRASYEQYF.

This clonotype is labeled as medium-sized. The chain employs TRBV3-1 and TRBJ1-6; D remains unclear. CDR1 is LGHDT and CDR2 is YNNKEL in the germline V gene (reference sequence). CDR3 length: 15 amino acids. The V and J ends lost 1 base and 9 bases respectively, with 13 bases between them. CDR3 nucleotide sequence: TGTGCCAGCAGCCAAGTGTCCGGGATCGGTTCACCCCTCCACTTT. This gives the protein CASSQVSGIGSPLHF.

This clonotype has at least ten counts. J is TRBJ2-7 and V is TRBV18, with 15 bases that match TRBD2. V lost 1 base and J lost 6; bases outside the gene matches: 7. This CDR3 has 17 amino acids. The germline V gene has CDR1 KGHSH and CDR2 LQKENI. The CDR3 loop is CASSPQQGLAGGGEQYF. The DNA of the CDR3 is TGTGCCAGCTCACCACAACAGGGACTAGCGGGAGGTGGCGAGCAGTACTTC.

This clonotype was picked up many times. The V gene is TRBV10-3, the J gene TRBJ2-3; 10 bases match TRBD2. Germline assignment: CDR1 ENHRY and CDR2 SYGVKD. Trimming at V came to 3 bases and at J to 3 bases, leaving 6 bases not matched to a gene. The CDR3 runs 16 residues. The CDR3 sequence is CAISELASGRTDTQYF. CDR3 DNA: TGTGCCATCAGTGAATTGGCTAGCGGGAGAACAGATACGCAGTATTTT.

Ten or more counts support this clonotype. The chain combines TRBV29-1 with TRBJ1-1; D is unclear. Germline-derived CDR1 and CDR2 are SQVTM and ANQGSEA. Trimming pared 4 bases from V and 6 bases from J, leaving 18 bases between. This CDR3 has 14 amino acids. The CDR3 reads CSVVAREVFSEAFF. CDR3 DNA sequence: TGCAGCGTTGTCGCCCGGGAAGTCTTCTCTGAAGCTTTCTTT.

There are many counts of this clonotype. The CDR3 nucleotides are TGCAGTGCTAGTGACCATTCCTACGAGCAGTACTTC. Its translation is CSASDHSYEQYF. The V and J genes are TRBV20-1 and TRBJ2-7; no firm D call. Per the germline V gene, CDR1 is DFQATT and CDR2 is SNEGSKA (reference sequence). V was pared by 3 bases and J by 1 base, with 7 bases between. The CDR3 runs to 12 residues.

In this sample, this clonotype turned up many times. The chain combines TRBV7-2 with TRBJ2-3; D remains ambiguous. The CDR3 loop spans 11 amino acids. V lost 7 bases and J 6 bases, leaving 8 bases between the germline ends. Germline CDR1 and CDR2: SGHTA and FQGNSA. The DNA for the CDR3 is TGTGCCAGCATCGGGTGGGATACGCAGTATTTT. Its protein product is CASIGWDTQYF.

This clonotype was found many times. J is TRBJ2-2 and V is TRBV12-3 or TRBV12-4; D is uncertain. V shed 2 bases and J shed 2 bases, with 0 bases lying between them. This CDR3 is 12 amino acids long. CDR3 loop: CASSLNTGELFF. The CDR3, as DNA: TGTGCCAGCAGTTTAAACACCGGGGAGCTGTTTTTT.

This clonotype was seen a few times. V and J are TRBV6-6 and TRBJ1-1; TRBD1 aligns across 8 bases. Per the germline V gene, CDR1 is MNHNY and CDR2 is SVGAGI (reference sequence). The CDR3 extends over 17 amino acids. With V trimmed by 0 bases and J by 0 bases, 6 bases remained unmatched. CDR3 region: CASSYSIQGAVNTEAFF. The CDR3 coding sequence is TGTGCCAGCAGTTACTCGATTCAGGGGGCCGTGAACACTGAAGCTTTCTTT.

This clonotype was recorded at least ten times. This rearrangement joins TRBV3-1 to TRBJ2-1; D remains unclear. The CDR3 loop spans 12 amino acids. Trimming cost V 2 bases and J 3 bases, with 2 bases left between them. Germline CDR1 and CDR2: LGHDT and YNNKEL (reference sequence). The CDR3 loop reads CASSQIYNEQFF. The DNA of the CDR3 is TGTGCCAGCAGCCAAATCTACAATGAGCAGTTCTTC.

The sample holds one count of this clonotype. V and J are TRBV7-9 and TRBJ2-7; no definite D call. The CDR3 is made up of 12 amino acids. V shed 4 bases and J shed 3 bases, with 7 bases lying between them. Germline loops: CDR1 SEHNR, CDR2 FQNEAQ (reference sequence). In nucleotides, the CDR3 is TGTGCCAGCAGCTCGGACCACTACGAGCAGTACTTC. It codes for CASSSDHYEQYF. The whole variable domain, filled in from reference TRBV7-9 and TRBJ2-7, reads DTGVSQNPRHKITKRGQNVTFRCDPISEHNRLYWYRQTLGQGPEFLTYFQNEAQLEKSRLLSDRFSAERPKGSFSTLEIQRTEQGDSAMYLCASSSDHYEQYFGPGTRLTVT.

This clonotype was recorded at least ten times. V usage is TRBV29-1 and J usage is TRBJ2-1; 16 bases are shared with TRBD2. CDR3 size: 17 residues. Unmatched junction bases numbered 7, after V lost 1 base and J lost 7 bases. CDR1 and CDR2 from the germline V gene are SQVTM and ANQGSEA. CDR3 residues: CSVEGGLAGGRGNEQFF. CDR3 coding DNA: TGCAGCGTTGAAGGGGGACTAGCGGGAGGGAGGGGTAATGAGCAGTTCTTC.

This clonotype was seen ten or more times. The CDR3 bases are TGCGCCAGCAGCCCTAGGACTAGCGGGAGACCCGAGCAGTACTTC. Its protein product is CASSPRTSGRPEQYF. V is TRBV5-1 and J is TRBJ2-7; 13 bases align to TRBD2. V was clipped by 4 bases and J by 6 bases; unmatched bases: 7. This CDR3 is built from 15 residues. Germline V gene data show CDR1 as SGHRS and CDR2 as YFSETQ.